These T cell receptor beta chains were read from a single sample in a study of blood T cells in healthy people across ages. TCRdb reprocessed the 5' RACE reads with MiXCR, giving one entry per CDR3 protein. The data contain over 1,200,000 distinct CDR3 sequences, 55% to 75% of them singletons. Sequencing was performed on blood. Source of these receptors: a young man in good health. CDR3s include the opening cysteine and the closing phenylalanine or tryptophan. The order of the fields is V gene, J gene, clone size, D gene, CDR3 protein, CDR3 DNA. The D gene is left open where the match is weak. Size is stated for part of the rows, as once, few or many counts, or as a class when the clone is expanded.

V gene: TRBV20-1; J gene: TRBJ2-3; clone size: -; D gene: TRBD2; CDR3 protein: CSARGGGGRREDTQYF; CDR3 DNA: TGCAGTGCTAGAGGGGGAGGCGGGAGGCGTGAAGATACGCAGTATTTT
V gene: TRBV6-1; J gene: TRBJ1-2; clone size: -; D gene: TRBD1; CDR3 protein: CASSPDRASYGYSF; CDR3 DNA: TGTGCCAGCAGCCCCGACAGGGCCTCCTATGGCTACAGCTTC
V gene: TRBV18; J gene: TRBJ1-1; clone size: -; D gene: -; CDR3 protein: CASSPTGRGNTEAFF; CDR3 DNA: TGTGCCAGCTCGCCAACAGGGCGGGGGAACACTGAGGCTTTCTTT
V gene: TRBV10-3; J gene: TRBJ2-2; clone size: -; D gene: TRBD1; CDR3 protein: CAIQRGRDTGELFF; CDR3 DNA: TGTGCCATTCAAAGGGGGCGGGACACCGGGGAGCTGTTTTTT
V gene: TRBV13; J gene: TRBJ2-1; clone size: -; D gene: -; CDR3 protein: CASSLGEGDEQFF; CDR3 DNA: TGTGCCAGCAGCTTAGGTGAGGGGGATGAGCAGTTCTTC
V gene: TRBV7-9; J gene: TRBJ2-1; clone size: -; D gene: TRBD1; CDR3 protein: CASTQKGQGYNEQFF; CDR3 DNA: TGTGCCAGCACCCAAAAGGGACAGGGATACAATGAGCAGTTCTTC
V gene: TRBV4-3; J gene: TRBJ2-1; clone size: -; D gene: -; CDR3 protein: CASSHLPGPEEQFF; CDR3 DNA: TGCGCCAGCAGCCATCTACCGGGCCCGGAGGAGCAGTTCTTC
V gene: TRBV7-9; J gene: TRBJ2-7; clone size: -; D gene: TRBD2; CDR3 protein: CASSTTSGESYEQYF; CDR3 DNA: TGTGCCAGCAGCACCACTAGCGGGGAATCCTACGAGCAGTACTTC
V gene: TRBV7-6; J gene: TRBJ2-7; clone size: -; D gene: -; CDR3 protein: CASSLEEGHNEQYF; CDR3 DNA: TGTGCCAGCAGCTTAGAGGAGGGGCACAATGAGCAGTACTTC
V gene: TRBV12-3/TRBV12-4; J gene: TRBJ2-1; clone size: few; D gene: -; CDR3 protein: CASSLADREGEQFF; CDR3 DNA: TGTGCCAGCAGTTTAGCGGACAGGGAGGGTGAGCAGTTCTTC
V gene: TRBV4-3; J gene: TRBJ2-3; clone size: once; D gene: -; CDR3 protein: CASSQDLVNADTQYF; CDR3 DNA: TGCGCCAGCAGCCAAGATCTTGTGAACGCAGATACGCAGTATTTT
V gene: TRBV12-3/TRBV12-4; J gene: TRBJ2-3; clone size: -; D gene: TRBD2; CDR3 protein: CASSVTSGGATDTQYF; CDR3 DNA: TGTGCCAGCAGTGTAACTAGCGGGGGGGCGACGGATACGCAGTATTTT
V gene: TRBV20-1; J gene: TRBJ2-7; clone size: -; D gene: TRBD1; CDR3 protein: CSARRTGGEQYF; CDR3 DNA: TGCAGTGCTAGAAGGACAGGGGGCGAGCAGTACTTC
V gene: TRBV6-1; J gene: TRBJ2-7; clone size: -; D gene: TRBD1; CDR3 protein: CASSILPAGTGGPYEQYF; CDR3 DNA: TGTGCCAGCAGCATCCTACCCGCCGGGACAGGGGGCCCCTACGAGCAGTACTTC
V gene: TRBV7-9; J gene: TRBJ1-4; clone size: -; D gene: -; CDR3 protein: CASSSPVGSEKLFF; CDR3 DNA: TGTGCCAGCAGCTCCCCCGTAGGGAGTGAAAAACTGTTTTTT
V gene: TRBV7-2; J gene: TRBJ2-7; clone size: -; D gene: TRBD1; CDR3 protein: CVSSFLIRTGAYEQYF; CDR3 DNA: TGTGTCAGCAGCTTCTTAATCAGGACAGGAGCCTACGAGCAGTACTTC
V gene: TRBV20-1; J gene: TRBJ2-1; clone size: -; D gene: -; CDR3 protein: CSAETDRGGFYNEQFF; CDR3 DNA: TGCAGTGCTGAAACCGATCGTGGAGGCTTCTACAATGAGCAGTTCTTC
V gene: TRBV10-3; J gene: TRBJ2-2; clone size: few; D gene: TRBD2; CDR3 protein: CAISGRLAGVRDTGELFF; CDR3 DNA: TGTGCCATCAGTGGTAGGCTAGCGGGAGTCCGGGACACCGGGGAGCTGTTTTTT
V gene: TRBV20-1; J gene: TRBJ2-1; clone size: -; D gene: -; CDR3 protein: CSASRVSYNEQFF; CDR3 DNA: TGCAGTGCTAGTAGGGTTAGCTACAATGAGCAGTTCTTC
V gene: TRBV6-5; J gene: TRBJ2-3; clone size: -; D gene: -; CDR3 protein: CASSYHLVSDTQYF; CDR3 DNA: TGTGCCAGCAGTTACCACCTAGTCTCAGATACGCAGTATTTT
V gene: TRBV5-1; J gene: TRBJ2-1; clone size: -; D gene: -; CDR3 protein: CASTTADHNEQFF; CDR3 DNA: TGCGCCAGCACTACAGCGGATCACAATGAGCAGTTCTTC
V gene: TRBV12-3/TRBV12-4; J gene: TRBJ2-3; clone size: few; D gene: -; CDR3 protein: CASTPGLVTDTQYF; CDR3 DNA: TGTGCCAGCACCCCGGGGCTAGTCACAGATACGCAGTATTTT
V gene: TRBV14; J gene: TRBJ1-6; clone size: -; D gene: -; CDR3 protein: CASSQGVRVLPLHF; CDR3 DNA: TGTGCCAGCAGCCAAGGCGTAAGGGTTCTACCCCTCCACTTT
V gene: TRBV6-2/TRBV6-3; J gene: TRBJ2-1; clone size: -; D gene: -; CDR3 protein: CASSPAGPSYNEQFF; CDR3 DNA: TGTGCCAGCAGCCCCGCAGGCCCCTCCTACAATGAGCAGTTCTTC
V gene: TRBV12-3/TRBV12-4; J gene: TRBJ2-1; clone size: -; D gene: TRBD2; CDR3 protein: CASNSGGASEQFF; CDR3 DNA: TGTGCCAGCAACAGCGGGGGGGCTTCCGAGCAGTTCTTC
V gene: TRBV7-6; J gene: TRBJ2-5; clone size: -; D gene: -; CDR3 protein: CASTLRPYQETQYF; CDR3 DNA: TGTGCCAGCACCCTAAGACCGTACCAAGAGACCCAGTACTTC
V gene: TRBV12-3/TRBV12-4; J gene: TRBJ2-1; clone size: -; D gene: TRBD1; CDR3 protein: CASSLPGGLLHEQFF; CDR3 DNA: TGTGCCAGCAGTCTCCCAGGGGGCTTGTTACATGAGCAGTTCTTC
V gene: TRBV27; J gene: TRBJ1-2; clone size: few; D gene: -; CDR3 protein: CASSFLGGSNYGYTF; CDR3 DNA: TGTGCCAGCAGTTTTTTGGGAGGATCTAACTATGGCTACACCTTC
V gene: TRBV11-2; J gene: TRBJ2-3; clone size: -; D gene: -; CDR3 protein: CASSLDITDTQYF; CDR3 DNA: TGTGCCAGCAGCTTAGATATCACAGATACGCAGTATTTT
V gene: TRBV4-1; J gene: TRBJ2-7; clone size: -; D gene: TRBD2; CDR3 protein: CASSQVISGSSYEQYF; CDR3 DNA: TGCGCCAGCAGCCAAGTGATTAGCGGGAGCTCCTACGAGCAGTACTTC
V gene: TRBV25-1; J gene: TRBJ2-5; clone size: -; D gene: -; CDR3 protein: CASTQGTQETQYF; CDR3 DNA: TGTGCCAGCACGCAAGGAACCCAAGAGACCCAGTACTTC
V gene: TRBV29-1; J gene: TRBJ2-1; clone size: -; D gene: -; CDR3 protein: CSVLAHHRVAGEQFF; CDR3 DNA: TGCAGCGTCTTGGCGCATCACAGGGTTGCGGGTGAGCAGTTCTTC
V gene: TRBV5-1; J gene: TRBJ1-2; clone size: -; D gene: -; CDR3 protein: CASSPSRDPGYTF; CDR3 DNA: TGCGCCAGCAGCCCCTCCAGGGATCCAGGCTACACCTTC
V gene: TRBV12-3/TRBV12-4; J gene: TRBJ2-5; clone size: -; D gene: -; CDR3 protein: CASSLRHYQEGTQYF; CDR3 DNA: TGTGCCAGCAGTCTACGACATTACCAAGAGGGGACCCAGTACTTC
V gene: TRBV20-1; J gene: TRBJ2-3; clone size: few; D gene: -; CDR3 protein: CSELYRADSTDTQYF; CDR3 DNA: TGCAGTGAGCTCTATCGGGCGGATAGCACAGATACGCAGTATTTT
V gene: TRBV7-9; J gene: TRBJ1-2; clone size: -; D gene: TRBD1; CDR3 protein: CASSSSDRGVYGYTF; CDR3 DNA: TGTGCCAGCAGCTCCTCGGACAGGGGCGTCTATGGCTACACCTTC
V gene: TRBV20-1; J gene: TRBJ2-3; clone size: -; D gene: TRBD2; CDR3 protein: CSASLRQGGPDTQYF; CDR3 DNA: TGCAGTGCTAGCCTTCGCCAGGGAGGGCCAGATACGCAGTATTTT
V gene: TRBV6-5; J gene: TRBJ2-2; clone size: -; D gene: -; CDR3 protein: CANYSQGAGELFF; CDR3 DNA: TGTGCCAACTACTCACAGGGTGCCGGGGAGCTGTTTTTT
V gene: TRBV10-3; J gene: TRBJ2-3; clone size: -; D gene: -; CDR3 protein: CAITTDTQYF; CDR3 DNA: TGTGCCATCACCACAGATACGCAGTATTTT
V gene: TRBV28; J gene: TRBJ2-3; clone size: -; D gene: -; CDR3 protein: CASSSEDRPPDTQYF; CDR3 DNA: TGTGCCAGCAGTTCCGAGGATAGGCCCCCAGATACGCAGTATTTT
V gene: TRBV27; J gene: TRBJ1-2; clone size: few; D gene: TRBD1; CDR3 protein: CASRRGQGAYTF; CDR3 DNA: TGTGCCAGCAGAAGGGGTCAGGGGGCATACACCTTC